A selection of T cell receptor beta chains follows, all from one sample in a study of T-cell memory formation after mild COVID-19. TCRdb re-called the 5' RACE reads through MiXCR, storing one row per CDR3 protein. Of 110,000 to 150,000 distinct CDR3 sequences detected, around 14% appear once; the ten largest clones hold more than 25%. Sequences were obtained from PBMCs or a T cell subset sorted from them (not recorded which). These receptors all stem from an adult woman who had mild COVID-19 (a few samples of this study predate the infection). Cell type and time point are not known. CDR3s include the opening cysteine and the closing phenylalanine or tryptophan. Fields, in order: J gene, CDR3 length, V gene, D gene, clone size, CDR3 protein, CDR3 DNA. D genes are given only for firm matches. Rows give clone size only sometimes, using once, few, many, or a class for an expanded clone.

j_gene: TRBJ2-5; len: 13; v_gene: TRBV12-3/TRBV12-4; d_gene: -; abundance: -; CDR3aa: CASSSPSGETQYF; CDR3nt: TGTGCCAGCAGTTCTCCTAGTGGTGAGACCCAGTACTTC
j_gene: TRBJ1-6; len: 14; v_gene: TRBV20-1; d_gene: -; abundance: -; CDR3aa: CSARDRGGDLSLHF; CDR3nt: TGCAGTGCTAGAGATCGAGGAGGGGATTTATCCCTCCACTTT
j_gene: TRBJ2-1; len: 14; v_gene: TRBV7-6; d_gene: -; abundance: -; CDR3aa: CASSLGSGGGEQFF; CDR3nt: TGTGCCAGCAGCTTAGGGTCGGGTGGGGGTGAGCAGTTCTTC
j_gene: TRBJ1-4; len: 14; v_gene: TRBV5-5; d_gene: -; abundance: few; CDR3aa: CAVHWRLLNEKLFF; CDR3nt: TGTGCCGTACATTGGAGACTGCTGAATGAAAAACTGTTTTTT
j_gene: TRBJ2-7; len: 14; v_gene: TRBV12-3/TRBV12-4; d_gene: -; abundance: -; CDR3aa: CASSFGVGPYEQYF; CDR3nt: TGTGCCAGCAGTTTCGGGGTGGGACCCTACGAGCAGTACTTC
j_gene: TRBJ2-7; len: 15; v_gene: TRBV5-1; d_gene: TRBD1; abundance: -; CDR3aa: CASNDPGQTIYEQYF; CDR3nt: TGCGCCAGCAATGATCCGGGACAGACGATTTACGAGCAGTACTTC
j_gene: TRBJ1-6; len: 12; v_gene: TRBV27; d_gene: -; abundance: few; CDR3aa: CASSSAHVPLHF; CDR3nt: TGTGCCAGCAGTTCCGCCCATGTGCCCCTCCACTTT
j_gene: TRBJ2-7; len: 14; v_gene: TRBV4-1; d_gene: -; abundance: few; CDR3aa: CASSQDNRAYEQYF; CDR3nt: TGCGCCAGCAGCCAAGATAACAGGGCCTACGAGCAGTACTTC
j_gene: TRBJ2-1; len: 12; v_gene: TRBV30; d_gene: -; abundance: few; CDR3aa: CAWMEGGKEQFF; CDR3nt: TGTGCCTGGATGGAAGGAGGGAAGGAGCAGTTCTTC
j_gene: TRBJ2-5; len: 12; v_gene: TRBV18; d_gene: -; abundance: -; CDR3aa: CASSPDLETQYF; CDR3nt: TGTGCCAGCTCACCAGATTTGGAGACCCAGTACTTC
j_gene: TRBJ2-7; len: 14; v_gene: TRBV20-1; d_gene: -; abundance: few; CDR3aa: CSAEGAGLSYEQYF; CDR3nt: TGCAGTGCCGAGGGAGCGGGCCTCTCCTACGAGCAGTACTTC
j_gene: TRBJ2-1; len: 12; v_gene: TRBV7-9; d_gene: -; abundance: -; CDR3aa: CASSLRVYEQFF; CDR3nt: TGTGCCAGCAGCTTACGAGTATATGAGCAGTTCTTC
j_gene: TRBJ2-5; len: 15; v_gene: TRBV6-5; d_gene: TRBD2; abundance: -; CDR3aa: CASRGGSNRQETQYF; CDR3nt: TGTGCCAGCAGGGGGGGGTCCAACCGTCAAGAGACCCAGTACTTC
j_gene: TRBJ2-3; len: 13; v_gene: TRBV5-4; d_gene: -; abundance: few; CDR3aa: CASSFGIVNTQYF; CDR3nt: TGTGCCAGCAGCTTCGGCATTGTTAATACGCAGTATTTT
j_gene: TRBJ1-1; len: 19; v_gene: TRBV7-2; d_gene: -; abundance: -; CDR3aa: CASSSPRSAPLPMNTEAFF; CDR3nt: TGTGCCAGCAGCTCCCCACGTTCGGCACCTCTACCCATGAACACTGAAGCTTTCTTT
j_gene: TRBJ2-2; len: 15; v_gene: TRBV15; d_gene: TRBD1; abundance: -; CDR3aa: CATSTGRQGVGELFF; CDR3nt: TGTGCCACCAGCACCGGAAGACAGGGCGTCGGGGAGCTGTTTTTT
j_gene: TRBJ2-1; len: 16; v_gene: TRBV5-1; d_gene: TRBD2; abundance: few; CDR3aa: CASSPRSSGSGNEQFF; CDR3nt: TGCGCCAGCAGCCCCCGTTCTAGCGGGAGTGGCAATGAGCAGTTCTTC
j_gene: TRBJ2-1; len: 12; v_gene: TRBV6-5; d_gene: -; abundance: few; CDR3aa: CASSYGNNEQFF; CDR3nt: TGTGCCAGCAGTTACGGGAACAATGAGCAGTTCTTC
j_gene: TRBJ1-1; len: 16; v_gene: TRBV10-3; d_gene: -; abundance: -; CDR3aa: CAISEGWADMNTEAFF; CDR3nt: TGTGCCATCAGTGAAGGATGGGCAGATATGAACACTGAAGCTTTCTTT
j_gene: TRBJ2-5; len: 14; v_gene: TRBV7-6; d_gene: -; abundance: -; CDR3aa: CASSLELAGETQYF; CDR3nt: TGTGCCAGCAGCTTAGAGCTAGCCGGAGAGACCCAGTACTTC
j_gene: TRBJ2-3; len: 15; v_gene: TRBV5-1; d_gene: TRBD1; abundance: few; CDR3aa: CASSLGQGARDTQYF; CDR3nt: TGCGCCAGCAGCTTGGGACAGGGGGCCAGAGATACGCAGTATTTT
j_gene: TRBJ2-1; len: 16; v_gene: TRBV4-1; d_gene: TRBD1; abundance: -; CDR3aa: CASSLPGTGIYNEQFF; CDR3nt: TGCGCCAGCAGCCTACCCGGGACAGGGATTTACAATGAGCAGTTCTTC
j_gene: TRBJ2-7; len: 15; v_gene: TRBV5-1; d_gene: TRBD2; abundance: -; CDR3aa: CASTSLAAPSYEQYF; CDR3nt: TGCGCCAGCACCAGCCTAGCGGCGCCCAGCTACGAGCAGTACTTC
j_gene: TRBJ1-5; len: 20; v_gene: TRBV12-3/TRBV12-4; d_gene: TRBD1; abundance: few; CDR3aa: CASSSYPPGTGADSNQPQHF; CDR3nt: TGTGCCAGCAGTTCATACCCCCCCGGGACAGGGGCGGATAGCAATCAGCCCCAGCATTTT
j_gene: TRBJ2-5; len: 17; v_gene: TRBV6-1; d_gene: -; abundance: few; CDR3aa: CASSPSSGLVYQETQYF; CDR3nt: TGTGCCAGCAGCCCGAGCTCGGGACTCGTGTACCAAGAGACCCAGTACTTC
j_gene: TRBJ2-5; len: 14; v_gene: TRBV6-1; d_gene: -; abundance: few; CDR3aa: CASSELVGQETQYF; CDR3nt: TGTGCCAGCAGTGAACTAGTGGGACAAGAGACCCAGTACTTC
j_gene: TRBJ2-3; len: 16; v_gene: TRBV5-1; d_gene: -; abundance: few; CDR3aa: CASSSSLVLLTDTQYF; CDR3nt: TGCGCCAGCAGCTCCAGCCTAGTCCTCCTCACAGATACGCAGTATTTT
j_gene: TRBJ2-7; len: 16; v_gene: TRBV7-9; d_gene: TRBD1; abundance: -; CDR3aa: CASSDPDEQGALEQYF; CDR3nt: TGTGCCAGCAGCGACCCCGACGAACAGGGGGCGTTGGAGCAGTACTTC
j_gene: TRBJ2-1; len: 16; v_gene: TRBV20-1; d_gene: TRBD2; abundance: -; CDR3aa: CSATREGTSGYNEQFF; CDR3nt: TGCAGTGCGACCCGGGAGGGGACTAGCGGCTACAATGAGCAGTTCTTC